This TCR beta chain derives from a study of blood T cell repertoires in COVID-19. Overall study context: COVID-19 samples, acute and convalescent, were from the United States, Italy and Spain.

Adults between roughly 18 and 100 years of age took part from about 24 US areas. Allocation to cohorts depended on clinical history reported by the participants. This CDR3 spans 15 amino acids. The trim removed 1 base at V and 6 bases at J, leaving 3 bases unmatched. CDR1 and CDR2 from the germline V gene are SEHNR and FQNEAQ (reference sequence). The method was immunoSEQ multiplex PCR; TCRdb's version includes in-frame clones alone and lacks a portion of them. The data show about 100,000 clones, with 65% to 90% seen just once and about 2.5% held by the top ten. The specimen was PBMCs or T cells enriched from blood (not recorded which). The genes are TRBV7-9 and TRBJ1-4; TRBD1 matches 9 bases. The sequence derives from a woman aged 45 to 65 who had recovered from COVID-19. CDR3: CASSLGGQGYEKLFF. In DNA form, the CDR3 reads TGTGCCAGCAGCTTAGGGGGACAGGGATATGAAAAACTGTTTTTT.